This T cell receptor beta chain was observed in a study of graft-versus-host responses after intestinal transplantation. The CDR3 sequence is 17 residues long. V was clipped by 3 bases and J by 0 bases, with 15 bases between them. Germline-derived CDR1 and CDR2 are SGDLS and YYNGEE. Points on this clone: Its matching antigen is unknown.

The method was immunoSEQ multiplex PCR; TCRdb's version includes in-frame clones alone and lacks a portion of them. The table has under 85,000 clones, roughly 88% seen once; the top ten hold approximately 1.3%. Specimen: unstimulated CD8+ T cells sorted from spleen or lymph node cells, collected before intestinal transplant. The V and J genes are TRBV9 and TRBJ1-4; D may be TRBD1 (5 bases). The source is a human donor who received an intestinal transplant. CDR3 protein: CASSAQAQTATNEKLFF. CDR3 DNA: TGTGCCAGCAGCGCACAAGCCCAGACAGCAACTAATGAAAAACTGTTTTTT. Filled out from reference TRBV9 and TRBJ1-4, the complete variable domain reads DSGVTQTPKHLITATGQRVTLRCSPRSGDLSVYWYQQSLDQGLQFLIQYYNGEERAKGNILERFSAQQFPDLHSELNLSSLELGDSALYFCASSAQAQTATNEKLFFGSGTQLSVL.